Listed below are T cell receptor beta chains from one sample, sequenced in a study of shared clonotypes between healthy human individuals. Data came from immunoSEQ multiplex PCR; TCRdb stores just in-frame clones and leaves some out. This table holds roughly 300,000 clones, around 86% found once. The sequenced material came from memory CD8+ T cells sorted from blood. The receptor set was obtained from a young man in good health. The CDR3 runs from the conserved cysteine through the conserved F or W. The D gene is left open where the match is weak. Size tells how often a clone was seen (once, few, many) or the class of an expanded clone, and some rows leave it out.

.	TRBJ2-7	TRBD1	TRBV25-1	TGTGCCAGCAGTGATTTACGACAGGGTTCCTACGAGCAGTACTTC	CASSDLRQGSYEQYF
few	TRBJ1-6	TRBD1	TRBV28	TGTGCCAGCAGTTTACTGGGACAGGACCATTCACCCCTCCACTTT	CASSLLGQDHSPLHF
.	TRBJ2-1	.	TRBV11-2	TGTGCCAGCAGCTTGGTAGGGGGAGCACTAAGTGAGCAGTTCTTC	CASSLVGGALSEQFF
.	TRBJ2-1	.	TRBV5-6	TGTGCCAGCAGCTCCTACCCGGGGGGCTATGAGCAGTTCTTC	CASSSYPGGYEQFF
.	TRBJ1-2	TRBD1	TRBV6-5	TGTGCCAGCAGTTACTGGACAGGGGATCTCTATGGCTACACCTTC	CASSYWTGDLYGYTF
.	TRBJ2-7	.	TRBV11-2	TGTGCCAGCAGCCTACCTCTTTACGAGCAGTACTTC	CASSLPLYEQYF
.	TRBJ2-2	.	TRBV10-3	TGTGCCATCAGCGCAAGGATCATGAACACCGGGGAGCTGTTTTTT	CAISARIMNTGELFF
.	TRBJ1-1	.	TRBV13	TGTGCCAGCAGGGAGTTCCACCGACGGGGAGAGAACACTGAAGCTTTCTTT	CASREFHRRGENTEAFF
.	TRBJ2-7	TRBD1	TRBV4-1	TGCGCCAGCAGCCAACAAGACAGGGAGTACTACGAGCAGTACTTC	CASSQQDREYYEQYF
.	TRBJ1-6	TRBD1	TRBV4-3	TGCGCCAGCAGCCAGACGTCCCGGGACAGAGGGTATTCACCCCTCCACTTT	CASSQTSRDRGYSPLHF
medium-sized	TRBJ1-1	.	TRBV30	TGTGCCTGGAGTCCTTACATGAACACTGAAGCTTTCTTT	CAWSPYMNTEAFF
.	TRBJ2-7	.	TRBV5-1	TGCGCCAGCAGCTTGGAGGCAGCGCTACCCTACGAGCAGTACTTC	CASSLEAALPYEQYF
.	TRBJ1-2	TRBD1	TRBV27	TGTGCCAGCAGTCCGGGACAGGGGGGTTTTGGCTACACCTTC	CASSPGQGGFGYTF
.	TRBJ2-7	TRBD2	TRBV7-2	TGTGCCAGCAGCCCCCTAACTAGCGGGAGGTGGTACGAGCAGTACTTC	CASSPLTSGRWYEQYF
.	TRBJ2-7	.	TRBV6-6	TGTGCCAGCAGTTACACCGACCCGACCCGCTCCTACGAGCAGTACTTC	CASSYTDPTRSYEQYF
.	TRBJ2-7	.	TRBV6-1	TGTGCCAGCAGACTATTCTACGAGCAGTACTTC	CASRLFYEQYF
once	TRBJ2-4	TRBD1	TRBV2	TGTGCCAGCAGTGGCCCGTGGGGGACAGATCACATTCAGTACTTC	CASSGPWGTDHIQYF
.	TRBJ1-6	.	TRBV29-1	TGCAGCGGGACTTCGAGAAGACCCCTCCACTTT	CSGTSRRPLHF
.	TRBJ1-2	.	TRBV15	TGTGCCACCAGCAGAGATCGCGCCCGGGGGATAAACTATGGCTACACCTTC	CATSRDRARGINYGYTF
.	TRBJ2-7	.	TRBV7-6	TGTGCCAGCAGGCGGGACCTTAACTACGAGCAGTACTTC	CASRRDLNYEQYF
.	TRBJ1-6	TRBD1	TRBV5-4	TGTGCCAGCAGCCAGACAGGGATGAATTCACCCCTCCACTTT	CASSQTGMNSPLHF
.	TRBJ2-7	TRBD1	TRBV6-1	TGTGCCAGCAGTGAATTATGGACAGGGCCCTACGAGCAGTACTTC	CASSELWTGPYEQYF
once	TRBJ2-1	.	TRBV15	TGTGTCACAGACACGGGCAGCTACAATGAGCAGTTCTTC	CVTDTGSYNEQFF